Listed here are 26 T cell receptor beta chains from one sample, sequenced in a study of low-dose radiotherapy and immunotherapy resistance in tumors. The time point denotes: before trial treatment. TRAV- and TRBV-specific primers were used for first-strand cDNA, which covered alpha and beta chains. With a constant-region primer and a V-primer adapter, TCRs were subjected to approximately 20 PCR cycles of amplification. TCRdb processed the reads anew with MiXCR; each CDR3 protein has one entry. The data show tens of thousands of distinct CDR3 sequences, under 20% seen once. Here the sequenced sample was PBMCs, taken before treatment. These receptors were taken from a male donor with prostate cancer.

Ten or more counts support this clonotype. The chain uses TRBV29-1 and TRBJ2-3; no firm D call. The CDR3 covers 14 residues. Germline CDR1 and CDR2: SQVTM and ANQGSEA. The V and J ends lost 2 bases and 4 bases respectively, with 13 bases between them. The CDR3 coding sequence is TGCAGCGTTGAATACCCAGAAGGCCCAGATACGCAGTATTTT. It specifies CSVEYPEGPDTQYF.

This clonotype was counted at least ten times. This chain uses TRBV2 with TRBJ2-2; D might be TRBD1 (5 bases). V lost 6 bases and J 3 bases, leaving 17 bases between the germline ends. The CDR3 loop spans 16 amino acids. Germline V gives CDR1 SNHLY, CDR2 FYNNEI. The CDR3 here is CASSARGPMDTGELFF. The CDR3 region has the DNA TGTGCCAGCAGCGCAAGGGGCCCGATGGACACCGGGGAGCTGTTTTTT.

Ten or more counts support this clonotype. This chain joins TRBV20-1 and TRBJ2-7; D may be TRBD1 (5 bases). CDR1 and CDR2 from the germline V gene are DFQATT and SNEGSKA (reference sequence). This CDR3 is built from 15 residues. Trimming shortened V by 6 bases and J by 7 bases, and 25 bases separated the two germline ends. The CDR3 protein is CSANPRGPRDGEQYF. DNA of the CDR3: TGCAGTGCCAACCCTAGGGGCCCCCGCGATGGGGAGCAGTACTTC.

Comments on this clonotype: A far more abundant clone sits one base away, making this likely a read error. Here the CDR3 omits its conserved ending phenylalanine or tryptophan, so a read error is the likely source. CDR3 residues: CASSESWAPYGYTS. The CDR3 DNA follows: TGTGCCAGCAGTGAATCGTGGGCCCCCTATGGCTACACCTCC. The V gene is TRBV6-6, the J gene TRBJ1-2, with D uncertain. V lost 5 bases to trimming and J lost 4 bases, with 14 bases between them. This CDR3 has 14 amino acids. Germline V CDR1 and CDR2: MNHNY, SVGAGI (reference sequence).

This clonotype was counted at least ten times. V and J are TRBV5-1 and TRBJ1-3; D gene uncertain. Looked up from germline, CDR1 is SGHRS and CDR2 is YFSETQ. This CDR3 has 15 residues. Trimming removed 0 bases from V and 0 bases from J, with 7 bases in between. DNA of the CDR3: TGCGCCAGCAGCTTGGGACACCTCTCTGGAAACACCATATATTTT. Protein: CASSLGHLSGNTIYF.

This clonotype was seen only a few times. The J gene is TRBJ2-3, the V gene TRBV28; possible D gene TRBD2, 5 bases. This CDR3 contains 12 residues. Trimming removed 6 bases at V and 3 bases at J, with 7 bases between. CDR1 is MDHEN and CDR2 is SYDVKM in the germline V gene. The CDR3 nucleotides are TGTGCCAGCAGGTCGGGGACAGATACGCAGTATTTT. It yields the protein CASRSGTDTQYF.

This clonotype was seen repeatedly, ten times or more. The CDR3 bases are TGTGCTAGTGGTGTCCCCGTCCCCCAAGAGACCCAGTACTTC. This encodes CASGVPVPQETQYF. The chain employs TRBV12-5 and TRBJ2-5; no definite D call. Germline V gene lookup returns CDR1 LGHNT and CDR2 FRNRAP. Trimming cost V 5 bases and J 1 base, with 11 bases left between them. CDR3 length: 14 amino acids. The full variable domain, with the rest looked up from reference TRBV12-5 and TRBJ2-5, is DARVTQTPRHKVTEMGQEVTMRCQPILGHNTVFWYRQTMMQGLELLAYFRNRAPLDDSGMPKDRFSAEMPDATLATLKIQPSEPRDSAVYFCASGVPVPQETQYFGPGTRLLVL.

This clonotype has ten or more counts. V usage is TRBV9 and J usage is TRBJ2-1; 7 positions agree with TRBD1. J lost 8 bases, V lost 4 bases, and 6 bases had no gene match. CDR3 length equals 13 residues. Germline loops: CDR1 SGDLS, CDR2 YYNGEE. CDR3 nucleotides: TGTGCCAGCAGCCCTACCACAGGGGATGAGCAGTTCTTC. It is translated as CASSPTTGDEQFF.

This clonotype was observed many times. The rearrangement joins TRBV4-1 to TRBJ2-7; 13 bases agree with TRBD2. Germline CDR1 is MGHRA and CDR2 is YSYEKL. Trimming took 5 bases from V and 6 from J; bases not matched to a gene: 13. The CDR3 loop spans 17 amino acids. The CDR3 DNA sequence: TGCGCCAGCAGCAAAACTAGCGGGAGGGCTTCGCCGCCCGAGCAGTACTTC. Residues: CASSKTSGRASPPEQYF.

This clonotype was counted ten times or more. Sequence at one end of the junction differs from germline and may be a read error. The chain links TRBV5-1 to TRBJ1-5, with 8 positions matching TRBD1. The length of the CDR3 is 15 residues. Germline lookup yields CDR1 SGHRS and CDR2 YFSETQ. The CDR3 nucleotides are TGTGCCAGCAGCTTAGGACAGGGCAGCAATCAGCCCCAGCATTTT. Its translation: CASSLGQGSNQPQHF. Full variable domain (rest looked up from reference TRBV5-1 and TRBJ1-5): KAGVTQTPRYLIKTRGQQVTLSCSPISGHRSVSWYQQTPGQGLQFLFEYFSETQRNKGNFPGRFSGRQFSNSRSEMNVSTLELGDSALYLCASSLGQGSNQPQHFGDGTRLSIL.

The V call is TRBV19, the J call TRBJ1-5; D is perhaps TRBD1 (5 bases). With 8 bases removed from V and 4 bases from J, the gap between germline ends came to 18 bases. The CDR3 length is 15 residues. CDR1 is LNHDA and CDR2 is SQIVND in the germline V gene (reference sequence). The CDR3 DNA is TGTGCCAGTCTAAACGGGGGGGTCGGGAATCAGCCCCAGCATTTT. Translating it yields CASLNGGVGNQPQHF.

This clonotype was detected ten times or more. This chain links TRBV19 with TRBJ2-7; 9 bases agree with TRBD2. The CDR3 totals 15 residues. The V gene's germline CDR1 is LNHDA and CDR2 SQIVND (reference sequence). With V trimmed by 5 bases and J by 2 bases, 7 bases remained unmatched. The CDR3 region has the DNA TGTGCCAGTAGTCATGGGACTAGCCTGACCTACGAGCAGTACTTC. Its protein is CASSHGTSLTYEQYF.

This clonotype came up many times. This rearrangement joins TRBV19 to TRBJ2-4; tentatively, D is TRBD1 (6 bases). Trimming left V 6 bases short and J 14 bases short, with 14 bases between. The CDR3 length is 11 residues. CDR1 and CDR2 from the germline V gene are LNHDA and SQIVND (reference sequence). CDR3 nucleotides: TGTGCCAGTAGGGGAAACAGGGACAAGTACTTC. Its protein product is CASRGNRDKYF. Complete variable domain (other parts from reference TRBV19 and TRBJ2-4): DGGITQSPKYLFRKEGQNVTLSCEQNLNHDAMYWYRQDPGQGLRLIYYSQIVNDFQKGDIAEGYSVSREKKESFPLTVTSAQKNPTAFYLCASRGNRDKYFGAGTRLSVL.

This clonotype was seen at least ten times. The chain recombines TRBV6-6 with TRBJ2-5; possibly TRBD1 for D (6 bases). This CDR3 is 13 amino acids long. Trimming stripped 5 bases from V and 1 base from J, with 8 bases between. CDR1 and CDR2 (germline): MNHNY, SVGAGI (reference sequence). CDR3 amino acids: CASSGQPQETQYF. CDR3 coding DNA: TGTGCCAGCAGTGGACAGCCCCAAGAGACCCAGTACTTC.

This clonotype has ten or more counts. The J gene is TRBJ2-3, the V gene TRBV9; TRBD1 or TRBD2 may be the D gene (5 bases each). The CDR3 runs 15 residues. CDR1 SGDLS and CDR2 YYNGEE come from the germline V gene. The V end lost 4 bases, the J end lost 3 bases, and 15 bases lay between the germline ends. CDR3 DNA: TGTGCCAGCAGCATCCGGGACCTGGGGACAGATACGCAGTATTTT. Translating gives CASSIRDLGTDTQYF.

This clonotype was seen at least ten times. J is TRBJ2-1 and V is TRBV2, with TRBD1 matching over 8 bases. CDR1 is SNHLY and CDR2 is FYNNEI in the germline V gene. The CDR3 length is 14 residues. V gave up 4 bases and J gave up 8 bases; unmatched junction bases: 7. The CDR3 loop reads CASSGQGFFDEQFF. The DNA for the CDR3 is TGTGCCAGCAGTGGACAGGGGTTTTTCGATGAGCAGTTCTTC.

This clonotype was counted at least ten times. This chain links TRBV7-2 with TRBJ1-1, with D unresolved. The V end lost 5 bases, the J end lost 4 bases, and 11 bases lay between the germline ends. The CDR3 is 13 amino acids. Germline V CDR1 and CDR2: SGHTA, FQGNSA. The CDR3 DNA reads as TGTGCCAGCAGCCCCTCGGGCAGCACTGAAGCTTTCTTT. Protein product: CASSPSGSTEAFF. The full variable domain, its missing parts supplied by reference TRBV7-2 and TRBJ1-1, is GAGVSQSPSNKVTEKGKDVELRCDPISGHTALYWYRQSLGQGLEFLIYFQGNSAPDKSGLPSDRFSAERTGGSVSTLTIQRTQQEDSAVYLCASSPSGSTEAFFGQGTRLTVV.

This clonotype was observed at least ten times. CDR3 DNA sequence: TGTGCCTGGAGTCCCTACTTTGGGCAGGGGAATTCACCCCTCCACTTT. Protein sequence: CAWSPYFGQGNSPLHF. The J gene is TRBJ1-6, the V gene TRBV30; tentatively, D is TRBD1 (6 bases). V was trimmed by 2 bases and J by 7 bases, leaving 18 bases between them. CDR3 size: 16 residues. The germline V gene has CDR1 GTSNPN and CDR2 SVGIG (reference sequence).

This clonotype was seen ten or more times. The rearrangement links TRBV20-1 to TRBJ2-1; TRBD2 agrees at 9 bases. The junction had 5 bases not matched to a gene; V was cut back by 7 bases and J by 7 bases. The CDR3 consists of 12 residues. The germline V gene has CDR1 DFQATT and CDR2 SNEGSKA (reference sequence). Written as DNA, the CDR3 is TGCAGTGTAGCGGGAGATGGGAATGAGCAGTTCTTC. This gives the protein CSVAGDGNEQFF.

The sample holds many counts of this clonotype. This rearrangement joins TRBV6-1 to TRBJ2-7, with D perhaps TRBD2 (6 bases). From germline, CDR1 is MNHNS and CDR2 SASEGT. This CDR3 contains 13 residues. V lost 1 base to trimming and J lost 6 bases, with 10 bases between them. The CDR3 nucleotides are TGTGCCAGCAGTGAAGTCGGGGGAACCGAGCAGTACTTC. It yields the protein CASSEVGGTEQYF.

This clonotype has a count of ten or more. The chain couples TRBV2 to TRBJ2-7; D is undetermined. V lost 3 bases to trimming and J lost 0 bases, with 6 bases between them. This CDR3 is 13 amino acids long. Germline-derived CDR1 and CDR2 are SNHLY and FYNNEI. CDR3 sequence (DNA): TGTGCCAGCAGTGATCCCAGCTCCTACGAGCAGTACTTC. It yields the protein CASSDPSSYEQYF. Looking up the rest from reference TRBV2 and TRBJ2-7 gives the full variable domain: EPEVTQTPSHQVTQMGQEVILRCVPISNHLYFYWYRQILGQKVEFLVSFYNNEISEKSEIFDDQFSVERPDGSNFTLKIRSTKLEDSAMYFCASSDPSSYEQYFGPGTRLTVT.

This clonotype came up many times. This sequence joins TRBV7-3 and TRBJ2-1; 9 bases line up with TRBD2. From germline, CDR1 is SGHTA and CDR2 FQGTGA. The CDR3 has 15 residues. Trimming took 7 bases from V and 7 from J; bases not matched to a gene: 11. The CDR3 protein is CASTPSGRPGNEQFF. Here the CDR3 DNA reads TGTGCCAGCACCCCAAGCGGGAGGCCTGGGAATGAGCAGTTCTTC.

This clonotype occurred many times. The V and J genes are TRBV4-2 and TRBJ2-1, with D perhaps assigned TRBD1 or TRBD2 (6 bases each). Germline V CDR1 and CDR2: LGHNA, YNFKEQ. CDR3 size: 14 residues. Trimming took 4 bases from V and 6 from J, leaving 13 bases between them. CDR3 residues: CASSPPGALNEQFF. DNA of the CDR3: TGTGCCAGCAGCCCACCGGGGGCCCTCAATGAGCAGTTCTTC.

This clonotype was counted at least ten times. This chain uses TRBV9 with TRBJ2-7, with a tentative D call TRBD2 (5 bases). Trimming took off 1 base at V and 5 bases at J, with 13 bases between the two ends. The CDR3 has 14 residues. Germline V gives CDR1 SGDLS, CDR2 YYNGEE. The CDR3 DNA reads TGTGCCAGCAGCGTAACCGGACTGGGCGACGAGCAGTACTTC. This codes for CASSVTGLGDEQYF.

This clonotype was counted ten times or more. The chain is built from TRBV5-4 and TRBJ1-1; D unclear. Trimming stripped 7 bases from V and 1 base from J, with 11 bases between. The length of the CDR3 is 13 residues. Germline CDR1 is SGHNT and CDR2 is YYREEE (reference sequence). For the CDR3, the DNA is TGTGCCAGCGCGAGGGCCACGAACACTGAAGCTTTCTTT. Translation: CASARATNTEAFF. Full variable domain (outside the CDR3, taken from reference TRBV5-4 and TRBJ1-1): ETGVTQSPTHLIKTRGQQVTLRCSSQSGHNTVSWYQQALGQGPQFIFQYYREEENGRGNFPPRFSGLQFPNYSSELNVNALELDDSALYLCASARATNTEAFFGQGTRLTVV.

This clonotype was seen many times. The CDR3 region is CSARRRSRPPRVGVGQFF. In DNA form, the CDR3 reads TGCAGTGCTAGGCGGAGGAGTAGGCCGCCTCGGGTCGGGGTGGGGCAGTTCTTC. This sequence joins TRBV20-1 and TRBJ2-1; perhaps TRBD2 as D (5 bases). The CDR3 extends over 18 amino acids. Germline V gene lookup returns CDR1 DFQATT and CDR2 SNEGSKA (reference sequence). V was pared by 3 bases and J by 12 bases, with 33 bases between.